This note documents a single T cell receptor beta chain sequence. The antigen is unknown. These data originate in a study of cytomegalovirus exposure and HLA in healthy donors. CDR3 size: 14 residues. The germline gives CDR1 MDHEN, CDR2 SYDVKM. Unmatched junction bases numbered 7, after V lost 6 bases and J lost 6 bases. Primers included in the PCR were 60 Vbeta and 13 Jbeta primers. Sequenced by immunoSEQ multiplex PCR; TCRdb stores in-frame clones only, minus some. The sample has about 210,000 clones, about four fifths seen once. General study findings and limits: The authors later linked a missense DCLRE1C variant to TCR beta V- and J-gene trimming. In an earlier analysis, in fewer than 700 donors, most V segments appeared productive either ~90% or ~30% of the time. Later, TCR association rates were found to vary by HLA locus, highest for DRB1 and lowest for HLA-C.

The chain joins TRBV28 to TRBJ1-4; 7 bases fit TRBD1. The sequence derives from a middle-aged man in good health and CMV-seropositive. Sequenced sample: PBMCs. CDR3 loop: CASSPTGSDEKLFF. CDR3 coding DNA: TGTGCCAGCAGCCCGACAGGGTCGGATGAAAAACTGTTTTTT.